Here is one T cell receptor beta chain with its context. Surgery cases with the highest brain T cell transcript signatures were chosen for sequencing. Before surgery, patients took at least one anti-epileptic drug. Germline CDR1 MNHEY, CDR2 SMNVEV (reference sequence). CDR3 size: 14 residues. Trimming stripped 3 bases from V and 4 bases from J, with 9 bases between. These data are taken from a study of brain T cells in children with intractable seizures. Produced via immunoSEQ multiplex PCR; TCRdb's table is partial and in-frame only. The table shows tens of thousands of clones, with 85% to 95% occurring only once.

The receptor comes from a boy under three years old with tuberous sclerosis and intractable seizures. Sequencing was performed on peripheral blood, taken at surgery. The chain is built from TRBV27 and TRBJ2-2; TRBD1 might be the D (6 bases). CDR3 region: CASSLVTGTGELFF. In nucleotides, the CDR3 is TGTGCCAGCAGTTTGGTGACAGGCACCGGGGAGCTGTTTTTT.